What follows describes a single T cell receptor (beta chain). Trimming pared 3 bases from V and 7 bases from J, leaving 12 bases between. Germline V gene sequence: CDR1 SGHTA, CDR2 FQGNSA. This CDR3 comprises 14 residues. Produced via immunoSEQ multiplex PCR; TCRdb's table is partial and in-frame only. This sample has about 76,000 clones, with about 89% found just once. This sample was taken from a study of radiation and T cells in renal cell carcinoma. Time point described: blood 4 weeks post-SBRT, at nephrectomy. Treatment defined: 15 Gy SBRT to primary tumor, nephrectomy 4 weeks later. J is TRBJ1-4 and V is TRBV7-2; D is uncertain. This clonotype originated in a woman in her 70s with renal cell carcinoma. The starting material was blood, obtained from a patient whose treatment included radiotherapy and nephrectomy. CDR3 region: CASSLDNPREKLFF. CDR3 in DNA: TGTGCCAGCAGCTTGGATAACCCCCGTGAAAAACTGTTTTTT.